The TCR beta chain described here comes from a study of blood T cell repertoires in COVID-19 (dated by TCRdb to 2018 to 2021). Concerning the study at large: Samples from collaborators originated in the United States, Italy and Spain and spanned both the acute and convalescent phases of COVID-19. The material from the prospective study consisted of cDNA or gDNA derived from T cells, B-cell-depleted T cells, or PBMCs. Subjects who had been exposed to COVID-19, were actively infected with it, or had recovered from it provided the deeply sampled blood TCRbeta repertoires that made up the dataset. The repertoires were made available in a free public database intended to serve as a resource for research on the immune response to SARS-CoV-2. Samples came from the ongoing ImmuneRACE study (first 160 participants) plus 1,254 subjects from 6 global collaborators. A de-identified subject ID, COVID-19 status, age in years and sex were almost always included in the sample metadata. HLA class I and class II types, where available, came from metadata supplied by the sample provider rather than from assay-based typing. Beyond this particular receptor, the publication reports: Clinical and demographic metadata were provided uncurated, with the amount varying by source and participant.

One collaborating source in Seattle enrolled patients during active infection and followed them longitudinally through the course of disease. The collaborating institutions used their own protocols to collect whole blood in K2EDTA tubes. For TCRbeta analysis, collaborators shipped samples in one of three forms: frozen whole blood, isolated PBMCs, or DNA extracted from either of those sample types. TCRbeta CDR3 regions were amplified from genomic DNA by means of the immunoSEQ Assay, a bias-controlled multiplex PCR. Regarding the original processing steps: Within the assay, amplification of reference gene primers was used to estimate how many nucleated cells each sample contained. To quantify the absolute abundance of each unique TCRbeta CDR3 rearrangement, sequence reads were collapsed and filtered. Productive Simpson clonality was computed per sample as the square root of Simpson's diversity index over productive rearrangements. The table comes from immuneACCESS by way of TCRdb, which keeps in-frame sequences with V and J called. Part of the clones is missing from these tables; in studies checked, under half for an unresolved V gene and the rest for unknown reasons. D and trimming come from the DNA, and the V and J calls and clone size come from that table. The sample yields roughly 440,000 clones; 70% to 90% were counted once. 10% to 15% of the sample is held by the ten biggest clonotypes.

This clone occurred once. Its antigen is still unknown. No much larger clonotype is one base removed from it; base qualities were not supplied. V sheds 1 base and J sheds 6 bases, leaving 13 bases between their ends. From the cysteine up to the phenylalanine, the CDR3 has a length of 14 residues. Only the CDR3 DNA is retained, 42 bases long and in frame from the first base. The germline V gene encodes CDR1 SGHNT and CDR2 YYREEE (reference sequence). The V and J genes are TRBV5-4 and TRBJ1-2, with TRBD1 as a weak D call on 6 bases. This receptor was taken from a woman aged 45-59 years with COVID-19, enrolled during active disease. The sample taken for sequencing was peripheral blood. The CDR3 is CASSLPGDYHGYTF. The nucleotides read TGTGCCAGCAGCTTGCCAGGGGACTATCATGGCTACACCTTC.